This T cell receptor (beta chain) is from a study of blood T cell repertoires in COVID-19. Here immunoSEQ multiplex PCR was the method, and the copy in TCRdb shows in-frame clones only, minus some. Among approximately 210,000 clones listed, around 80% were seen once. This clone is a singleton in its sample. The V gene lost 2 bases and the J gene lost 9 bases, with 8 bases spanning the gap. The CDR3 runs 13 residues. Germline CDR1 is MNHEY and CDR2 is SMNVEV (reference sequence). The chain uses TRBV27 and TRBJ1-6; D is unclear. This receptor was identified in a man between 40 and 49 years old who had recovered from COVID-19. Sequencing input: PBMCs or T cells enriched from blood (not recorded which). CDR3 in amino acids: CASSLTGGSPLHF. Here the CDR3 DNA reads TGTGCCAGCAGTTTAACTGGTGGTTCACCCCTCCACTTT.